The T cell receptor beta chain described here comes from a study of regulatory T cells in long-lasting Graves disease (dated by TCRdb to the early 2020s). At the level of the whole study: Antithyroid drugs had been taken for less than 3 months by newly diagnosed Graves' disease patients. The study was conducted in China and was registered as a clinical trial. A total of 35 or so samples were covered by TCR sequencing, comprising approximately 13 persistent and approximately 20 newly diagnosed Graves' disease patients. Peripheral blood TCR sequencing and RNA sequencing compared persistent Graves' disease patients with newly diagnosed Graves' disease patients. Results and caveats for the whole study, not just this receptor: Only the TCR beta chain was sequenced and analyzed. Persistent disease showed preferential use of TRBV28, TRBJ1-2 and TRBJ2-5, whereas newly diagnosed disease favored TRBV20-1 and TRBJ2-1. As a limitation, the authors acknowledged that the small sample size may reduce accuracy. Peripheral blood alone was examined, since thyroid tissue, which constituted the primary lesion, could not be accessed. Lower TCR Shannon entropy and fewer highly expanded clones were observed in persistent Graves' disease patients than in newly diagnosed patients, which suggested clonal expansion. A larger number of public clonotypes was shared among persistent patients (more than 2,500) than among newly diagnosed patients (roughly 980).

This clonotype was counted at least ten times. No cognate antigen has been identified for it. Per-base quality was not reported, and no clone a single base away is much larger than it. According to the study, the label for this sample's time point signals: newly diagnosed GD, antithyroid drugs for less than 3 months. For both TCR sequencing and RNA sequencing, RNA was extracted from PBMCs in TRIzol. The diagnosis of Graves' disease followed American Thyroid Association guidelines. Patients were recruited from an endocrinology department in Xi'an, China. Each patient gave around 9.2 milliliters of peripheral blood, collected in an EDTA anticoagulant tube. Ficoll Paque Plus density gradient separation was used to isolate PBMCs, and no additional T cell sorting was done. An Agilent 2100 Bioanalyzer and agarose gel were used to assess RNA quality, and a NanoDrop 2000 was used to measure RNA concentration.

Library method: multiplex PCR. This sample was sequenced with an Illumina HiSeq 4000. TCR beta libraries were built with iRepertoire HTBI primers and Arm-PCR amplification of CDR3 regions. Before sequencing, the PCR products underwent gel purification. Processing in the source paper ran as follows. Gene usage analysis of CDR3 amino acid clonotypes relied on the approximately 68 TRBV and 12 to 15 TRBJ segments identified across samples. COPE and FqMerger were used to merge filtered high-quality paired reads into contigs. BLAST was used to align contigs to IMGT TRBV, TRBD and TRBJ reference genes, with CDR3 defined following IMGT. Any clonotype with a frequency above 0.1% was counted as a highly expanded clone. Shannon entropy served as the measure of repertoire diversity, while the Gini coefficient captured V-J evenness. A clonotype found in more than one individual was treated as public. TCRdb reprocessing: public reads trimmed at Q25 with fastp, clones called with MiXCR, in-frame beta chains kept. For every CDR3 protein sequence, its rows merge into one entry that carries the most common genes and DNA. Here the V and J calls rest on TCRdb's processing, not on the authors' analysis. Across this sample there are about 540,000 distinct CDR3 sequences, with 13% seen only once. Roughly a tenth of the sample is held by the ten biggest clonotypes.

CDR3 length: 17 amino acids, cysteine to phenylalanine. Only CDR3 DNA remains: 51 bases, in frame from the first base. From V the trimming removes 4 bases and from J it removes 5 bases, while the gene matches leave 13 bases of the junction unaccounted for. CDR1 and CDR2 (SNHLY, FYNNEI) derive from the germline V gene. A further study also used this sample, focusing on T cells in Graves' hyperthyroidism and ophthalmopathy. As described in the second report: Graves' hyperthyroidism was defined as stable when no progression to ophthalmopathy occurred over 18 months of follow-up. The hyperthyroidism patients were between 18 and 65 years old and newly diagnosed, with a disease duration of less than 2 months. Any patient with an uncontrolled infection, another autoimmune disease, pregnancy or lactation was excluded. Clinical symptoms, serum thyroxine and TRAb, thyroid ultrasound, and orbital computed tomography formed the basis for the diagnoses. The TCR CDR3 was subjected to a first round of RT-PCR using the HTBI primer set and the Qiagen OneStep RT-PCR kit. Most expanded thyroid clonotypes (frequency above 0.001) were also detected in blood, a finding suggesting that blood repertoires may reflect thyroid immune responses. A 13 V-J signature model separated ophthalmopathy from stable hyperthyroidism, with roughly 88% sensitivity and 81.08% specificity in cross-validation and 80%/75% in testing. In validation, the model predicted progression to ophthalmopathy with approximately 70% sensitivity and 72% to 85% specificity, a median of about six months before onset. A discovery cohort of fewer than 110 patients, 43 with Graves' ophthalmopathy and 55 to 60 with stable Graves' hyperthyroidism, was used to find distinguishing TCR V-J signatures. Whether ophthalmopathy could be predicted prospectively was tested in an independent validation cohort made up of about 18 hyperthyroidism patients plus 17 patients who later progressed to ophthalmopathy. For training and testing, the 100 or so patients in the discovery cohort were randomly divided in a 7:3 ratio. In addition, the study compared T-cell repertoires in thyroid tissue and in blood from six Graves' hyperthyroidism patients. After blood sampling, hyperthyroidism patients were treated with methimazole at a starting dose of 30 mg daily, and ophthalmopathy patients were treated with high-dose intravenous methylprednisolone. A second multiplex PCR round built the libraries, followed by size selection and purification. Sequencing of the libraries was done on an Illumina HiSeq2000 using paired-end 100 bp reads. SOAPnuke was used to process the raw data, with reads discarded if the reads contained adapters or uncalled bases, had a mean Phred below 15, or lacked an exact constant-primer or identifier match. High-quality paired reads were merged using COPE v1.2.5, and each unique nucleotide sequence was defined as a clonotype. MiTCR v1.1 was used to align the clonotypes against IMGT TRBV, TRBD and TRBJ reference segments. The analysis was restricted to V-J combinations with a frequency above 0.0001, which together covered 98% to 99.2% of the repertoires. The TCS score was defined as F50 (clonal expansion) divided by E x V (chaos), with BLOSUM62-based TCRdist calculated between CDR3 peptides within each V-J. Welch's t-statistics and random forest reduced around 520 V-J features to around 14, which were used in a naive Bayes classifier (R e1071). Sample size was not statistically predetermined, and blinding of investigators to group allocation was not performed. TCR Vbeta CDR3 sequencing of 120 to 150 peripheral blood samples (approximately 44 ophthalmopathy, some 75 hyperthyroidism and approximately 17 progressor patients) is reported in the paper.

The sequence derives from a man aged 25-45 years with Graves disease. Donor details come from another sample of the same person, matched by shared clones. The V and J segments used are TRBV2 and TRBJ2-3, with 9 bases in between that match TRBD2. Sequences were derived from peripheral blood mononuclear cells (PBMCs), sampled at new diagnosis, from a patient treated with antithyroid drugs. The sequence in DNA is TGTGCCAGCAGTGTTTCTGCCGCGGGAGGGAGAAGAGATACGCAGTATTTT. Its translation is CASSVSAAGGRRDTQYF.